This T cell receptor (beta chain) derives from a study of cytomegalovirus exposure and HLA in healthy donors. Germline V CDR1 and CDR2: LNHDA, SQIVND (reference sequence). CDR3 length: 15 amino acids. After removal of 4 bases from V and 6 bases from J, the junction contained 4 bases not matched to a gene. The PCR contained 60 Vbeta and 13 Jbeta primers. Assay: immunoSEQ multiplex PCR; the TCRdb copy retains only in-frame clones and omits some. The data hold 150,000 to 170,000 clones, with 70% to 80% observed a single time. The sequenced sample was PBMCs. The chain employs TRBV19 and TRBJ1-5; 12 bases are shared with TRBD1. This clonotype was sampled from a man aged 25-40 years in good health and CMV-seropositive. CDR3 sequence: CASSTTGQGAQPQHF. The DNA of the CDR3 is TGTGCCAGTAGTACCACGGGACAGGGGGCTCAGCCCCAGCATTTT.